This TCR beta chain was recovered during a study of T cell responses to AZD1222 COVID-19 vaccine. Whole-study findings and limits: The repertoires were collected only after the peak T cell response. Along spike, vaccine-associated CD4 TCRs were found throughout, with dominance at 160-218 and 743-854. In a largely white British group with more females than males, clonal diversity was possibly underestimated.

A remark on this clone: Its target is unknown.

Unmatched junction bases numbered 15, after V lost 0 bases and J lost 5 bases. Germline V gene sequence: CDR1 SGHTS, CDR2 YDEGEE. This CDR3 comprises 18 residues. Libraries were prepared by immunoSEQ multiplex PCR; TCRdb keeps only in-frame clonotypes and omits some of them. Here the sample spans about 120,000 clones, about 92% being singletons. Analysis merged second doses at about 4 or about 12 weeks. The chain links TRBV5-8 to TRBJ2-5, with 8 bases fitting TRBD1. The receptor's source is an adult who received the AZD1222 COVID-19 vaccine. The specimen comprised peripheral blood, sampled 28 days after the second AZD1222 dose. CDR3 nucleotide sequence: TGTGCCAGCAGCTTGGCGTGGGACCGGACAGGGCGATGGGAGACCCAGTACTTC. Translation gives CASSLAWDRTGRWETQYF.